The 32 T cell receptor beta chains below were found in one sample sequenced in a study of blood T cell repertoires in COVID-19. This table comes from immunoSEQ multiplex PCR, and its TCRdb copy is limited to in-frame clones, with some not included. The data hold some 380,000 clones, with around 87% observed a single time. The sequencing sample was made of PBMCs or T cells enriched from blood (not recorded which). Source of these receptors: a young man who had recovered from COVID-19.

The CDR3 bases are TGTGCCAGCAGCTTCGAGAATCGGCTGTTTTTT. Translated: CASSFENRLFF. The V gene is TRBV7-9, the J gene TRBJ1-4; D not resolved. V lost 3 bases to trimming and J lost 14 bases, with 10 bases between them. Looked up from germline, CDR1 is SEHNR and CDR2 is FQNEAQ (reference sequence). The CDR3 is 11 residues long. The whole variable domain, filled in from reference TRBV7-9 and TRBJ1-4, reads DTGVSQNPRHKITKRGQNVTFRCDPISEHNRLYWYRQTLGQGPEFLTYFQNEAQLEKSRLLSDRFSAERPKGSFSTLEIQRTEQGDSAMYLCASSFENRLFFGSGTQLSVL.

The rearrangement uses TRBV7-9 and TRBJ1-5; D is perhaps TRBD1 (5 bases). CDR3 size: 15 residues. V was cut by 5 bases and J by 1 base, with 12 bases left in between. Per the germline V gene, CDR1 is SEHNR and CDR2 is FQNEAQ (reference sequence). The CDR3 reads CASSTAGGSNQPQHF. DNA of the CDR3: TGTGCCAGCAGCACAGCCGGGGGGAGCAATCAGCCCCAGCATTTT.

The chain recombines TRBV2 with TRBJ2-7, with D possibly matching TRBD1 (5 bases). This CDR3 is 15 amino acids long. From germline, CDR1 is SNHLY and CDR2 FYNNEI. V gave up 8 bases and J gave up 7 bases, with 24 bases separating them. CDR3 DNA sequence: TGTGCCAGCGGGAACGCCCAGGTAGGCAGGGCTGAGCAGTACTTC. It is translated as CASGNAQVGRAEQYF.

The J gene is TRBJ2-1, the V gene TRBV6-2 or TRBV6-3; the D is unclear. The CDR3 covers 12 residues. Trimming removed 3 bases at V and 8 bases at J, with 8 bases between. The germline gives CDR1 MNHEY, CDR2 SVGEGT. CDR3: CASSYPFDEQFF. CDR3 bases: TGTGCCAGCAGTTATCCCTTCGATGAGCAGTTCTTC.

This clone was observed a handful of times. The rearrangement links TRBV2 to TRBJ1-1, with D perhaps TRBD1 (5 bases). V lost 4 bases to trimming and J lost 1 base, with 13 bases between them. Germline V gene data show CDR1 as SNHLY and CDR2 as FYNNEI. This CDR3 has 15 amino acids. DNA for the CDR3: TGTGCCAGCAGTGTTCTCCTGGGGGGGAACACTGAAGCTTTCTTT. Translation: CASSVLLGGNTEAFF.

This clone was counted at least ten times. This sequence joins TRBV7-9 and TRBJ2-5; a weak D match, TRBD1 (6 bases). There are 12 residues in the CDR3. V dropped 5 bases and J dropped 6 bases, with 10 bases sitting between them. The germline V gene has CDR1 SEHNR and CDR2 FQNEAQ (reference sequence). This CDR3 is CASSTDSQTQYF. The CDR3 DNA follows: TGTGCCAGCAGCACGGACAGTCAGACCCAGTACTTC.

This clone was counted a few times. The chain is built from TRBV3-1 (or the pseudogene TRBV3-2) and TRBJ1-6, with 8 bases identical to TRBD1. This CDR3 has 16 amino acids. Germline V gives CDR1 LGHDT, CDR2 YNNKEL (reference sequence). V shed 0 bases, J shed 6 bases, and the junction held 4 bases outside the gene matches. The CDR3: CASSQDGDRRNSPLHF. CDR3 sequence (DNA): TGTGCCAGCAGCCAAGATGGGGACAGGCGTAATTCACCCCTCCACTTT.

This rearrangement joins TRBV7-8 to TRBJ1-2; D is unresolved. Trimming left V 1 base short and J 8 bases short, with 8 bases between. The CDR3 spans 12 residues. Per the germline V gene, CDR1 is SGHVS and CDR2 is FQNEAQ. The CDR3 sequence is CASSLVYGGYTF. In nucleotides, the CDR3 is TGTGCCAGCAGCTTAGTGTACGGGGGCTACACCTTC.

The chain is built from TRBV2 and TRBJ2-2; 11 bases line up with TRBD2. Germline CDR1 is SNHLY and CDR2 is FYNNEI. There are 17 residues in the CDR3. The J segment lost 4 bases and the V segment lost 8 bases, leaving 12 bases of the junction unmatched. CDR3 protein: CASALAGGLTLTGELFF. The CDR3 nucleotides read TGTGCCAGCGCCCTAGCGGGGGGTCTAACCCTCACCGGGGAGCTGTTTTTT. Looking up the rest from reference TRBV2 and TRBJ2-2 gives the full variable domain: EPEVTQTPSHQVTQMGQEVILRCVPISNHLYFYWYRQILGQKVEFLVSFYNNEISEKSEIFDDQFSVERPDGSNFTLKIRSTKLEDSAMYFCASALAGGLTLTGELFFGEGSRLTVL.

V gene TRBV5-1 combines with J gene TRBJ1-3, with D maybe TRBD1 (5 bases). Germline loops: CDR1 SGHRS, CDR2 YFSETQ. Trimming stripped 4 bases from V and 4 bases from J, with 21 bases between. The CDR3 covers 17 residues. CDR3 sequence: CASSPLSGGGSGNTIYF. DNA for the CDR3: TGCGCCAGCAGCCCTCTCTCCGGCGGGGGGTCAGGAAACACCATATATTTT.

The chain joins TRBV3-1 (or the pseudogene TRBV3-2) to TRBJ1-1; 8 bases map to TRBD1. Germline CDR1 reads LGHDT; CDR2 reads YNNKEL (reference sequence). The V gene end was trimmed by 4 bases and the J gene end by 8 bases; junction bases not matched to a gene: 0. The CDR3 consists of 11 residues. CDR3 sequence: CASSRTGEAFF. The CDR3 bases are TGTGCCAGCAGCCGGACAGGGGAAGCTTTCTTT.

The V call is TRBV6-6, the J call TRBJ1-2, with TRBD1 matching over 12 bases. CDR1 MNHNY and CDR2 SVGAGI come from the germline V gene (reference sequence). J lost 8 bases, V lost 3 bases, and 7 bases had no gene match. This CDR3 is 15 amino acids long. The CDR3 coding sequence is TGTGCCAGCAGTTATATGGGACAGGGGGCGTCCGGCTACACCTTC. It specifies CASSYMGQGASGYTF.

The chain links TRBV24-1 to TRBJ2-1, with 7 bases that match TRBD1. V gave up 10 bases and J gave up 4 bases; unmatched junction bases: 0. The germline V gene has CDR1 KGHDR and CDR2 SFDVKD. The CDR3 spans 11 residues. CDR3 sequence reads: CATGQYNEQFF. CDR3 coding DNA: TGTGCCACGGGACAGTACAATGAGCAGTTCTTC.

The chain couples TRBV7-2 to TRBJ1-2; D is unresolved. This CDR3 is 14 amino acids long. V was trimmed by 1 base and J by 1 base, leaving 7 bases between them. Germline CDR1 SGHTA, CDR2 FQGNSA. In DNA, the CDR3 is TGTGCCAGCAGCTTAGGACAAGTTAACTATGGCTACACCTTC. It is translated as CASSLGQVNYGYTF.

The CDR3, as DNA: TGTGCCAGTAGCCCACTACAGGGTCTCGAGCAGTACTTC. This translates into CASSPLQGLEQYF. The chain is built from TRBV19 and TRBJ2-7; D possibly corresponds to TRBD1 (6 bases). Germline V gene sequence: CDR1 LNHDA, CDR2 SQIVND (reference sequence). The CDR3 consists of 13 residues. V lost 6 bases to trimming and J lost 6 bases, with 15 bases between them.

In this sample, this clone turned up a few times. V gene TRBV19 combines with J gene TRBJ2-1, with a possible D match to TRBD1 (6 bases). CDR3 length: 13 residues. V was shortened by 4 bases and J by 8 bases, with 12 bases between the two germline ends. CDR1 and CDR2 (germline): LNHDA, SQIVND (reference sequence). The CDR3, as DNA: TGTGCCAGTAGTAACCCCAGGGGCCATGAGCAGTTCTTC. It specifies CASSNPRGHEQFF. The variable domain in full, completed from reference TRBV19 and TRBJ2-1, reads DGGITQSPKYLFRKEGQNVTLSCEQNLNHDAMYWYRQDPGQGLRLIYYSQIVNDFQKGDIAEGYSVSREKKESFPLTVTSAQKNPTAFYLCASSNPRGHEQFFGPGTRLTVL.

The chain carries TRBV5-4 and TRBJ2-2; 9 positions agree with TRBD1. This CDR3 spans 17 amino acids. V trimming: 2 bases; J trimming: 4 bases; junction bases outside the gene matches: 9. Germline values: CDR1 SGHNT, CDR2 YYREEE (reference sequence). The chain's CDR3 is CASSLPTGTGFTGELFF. The CDR3 region has the DNA TGTGCCAGCAGCTTACCCACCGGGACAGGGTTCACCGGGGAGCTGTTTTTT.

The chain employs TRBV5-1 and TRBJ2-5; 11 nucleotides match TRBD2. Germline assignment: CDR1 SGHRS and CDR2 YFSETQ. The length of the CDR3 is 16 residues. The ends lost 4 bases at V and 2 bases at J; junction bases unmatched: 7. CDR3 in DNA: TGCGCCAGCAGCGATAGCGGGGGGGATCCTCAAGAGACCCAGTACTTC. Protein product: CASSDSGGDPQETQYF.

The CDR3, as DNA: TGTGCCACCTCGAGTCATACGGGACAGGGCCTCTACGAGCAGTACTTC. Translation gives CATSSHTGQGLYEQYF. The rearrangement links TRBV10-3 to TRBJ2-7; TRBD1 aligns across 9 bases. Germline trimming cut 10 bases from V and 3 bases from J; bases unmatched to any gene: 16. There are 16 residues in the CDR3. The germline CDR1 and CDR2 sequences are ENHRY and SYGVKD.

This clone has a single count. The chain couples TRBV7-2 to TRBJ1-5; possibly TRBD1 for D (6 bases). The CDR3 covers 15 residues. CDR1 and CDR2 from the germline V gene are SGHTA and FQGNSA. The V and J ends lost 0 bases and 7 bases respectively, with 13 bases between them. CDR3 sequence: CASSLAWGRGQPQHF. For the CDR3, the DNA is TGTGCCAGCAGCTTAGCGTGGGGCAGGGGCCAGCCCCAGCATTTT.

The chain recombines TRBV15 with TRBJ1-3; TRBD1 might be the D (6 bases). V lost 4 bases and J lost 0, with 10 bases in between. Per germline, CDR1 LNHNV and CDR2 YYDKDF (reference sequence). This CDR3 contains 15 residues. For the CDR3, the DNA is TGTGCCACCAGCATGGGGGCCCTCTCTGGAAACACCATATATTTT. Translated: CATSMGALSGNTIYF.

This rearrangement joins TRBV24-1 to TRBJ1-2, with 8 bases identical to TRBD1. The germline V gene has CDR1 KGHDR and CDR2 SFDVKD. The trim removed 4 bases at V and 7 bases at J, leaving 4 bases unmatched. The CDR3 runs to 13 residues. The CDR3 sequence is CATSDRGQGGYTF. The CDR3 nucleotides are TGTGCCACCAGTGACCGCGGACAGGGTGGCTACACCTTC.

The chain links TRBV7-2 to TRBJ1-6, with 7 nucleotides matching TRBD1. This CDR3 is 15 amino acids long. The ends lost 5 bases at V and 6 bases at J; junction bases unmatched: 7. Germline CDR1 is SGHTA and CDR2 is FQGNSA. The chain's CDR3 is CASSPRQGPNSPLHF. The DNA for the CDR3 is TGTGCCAGCAGCCCTCGACAGGGACCTAATTCACCCCTCCACTTT.

This clone was seen once. The rearrangement links TRBV27 to TRBJ1-2, with a weak D call TRBD1 (6 bases). Trimming pared 3 bases from V and 8 bases from J, leaving 16 bases between. The CDR3 length is 14 residues. Germline V gene sequence: CDR1 MNHEY, CDR2 SMNVEV (reference sequence). Here the CDR3 reads CASSFRATGSGYTF. CDR3 sequence (DNA): TGTGCCAGCAGTTTTCGTGCTACAGGGAGCGGCTACACCTTC.

The chain combines TRBV6-2 or TRBV6-3 with TRBJ1-1; 7 nucleotides line up with TRBD1. The CDR3 totals 14 residues. The junction had 2 bases not matched to a gene; V was cut back by 0 bases and J by 4 bases. Germline-derived CDR1 and CDR2 are MNHEY and SVGEGT. The DNA for the CDR3 is TGTGCCAGCAGTTACTCAACAGGGGTCACTGAAGCTTTCTTT. It codes for CASSYSTGVTEAFF.

This chain connects TRBV30 to TRBJ2-1; possibly TRBD1 for D (5 bases). Germline values: CDR1 GTSNPN, CDR2 SVGIG (reference sequence). This CDR3 region has 13 residues. The germline V and J ends were trimmed by 3 bases and 7 bases, with 13 bases remaining between them. DNA for the CDR3: TGTGCCTGGAGCCCTGGGGCAACTAATGAGCAGTTCTTC. Translating it yields CAWSPGATNEQFF.

The rearrangement links TRBV3-1 (or the pseudogene TRBV3-2) to TRBJ1-3; D gene uncertain. This CDR3 has 15 residues. CDR1 and CDR2 (germline): LGHDT, YNNKEL (reference sequence). V was cut by 0 bases and J by 0 bases, with 6 bases left in between. This CDR3 reads CASSQEASSGNTIYF. CDR3 coding DNA: TGTGCCAGCAGCCAAGAAGCGAGCTCTGGAAACACCATATATTTT.

The chain carries TRBV11-3 and TRBJ1-1, with TRBD1 matching 7 bases. The J segment lost 5 bases and the V segment lost 5 bases, leaving 8 bases of the junction unmatched. The CDR3 is 14 residues long. Germline V lookup: CDR1 SGHNT, CDR2 YENEEA. CDR3 bases: TGTGCCAGCAGCCCAGGGGGGATTTGGACTGAAGCTTTCTTT. Translation: CASSPGGIWTEAFF.

The CDR3 region is CASSQDRSGANVLTF. The DNA for the CDR3 is TGCGCCAGCAGCCAAGATCGGTCGGGGGCCAACGTCCTGACTTTC. The genes are TRBV4-1 and TRBJ2-6, with unresolved D. Between the trimmed V and J ends, which lost 0 bases and 4 bases, there was a span of 7 bases. Germline assignment: CDR1 MGHRA and CDR2 YSYEKL. This CDR3 comprises 15 residues.

This sequence joins TRBV14 and TRBJ1-3; D perhaps matches TRBD1 (6 bases). The V end was cut by 6 bases, the J end by 0 bases, with 9 bases between. The length of the CDR3 is 14 residues. Per germline, CDR1 SGHDN and CDR2 FVKESK. The CDR3, as DNA: TGTGCCAGCAGGCCGGACAGCTCTGGAAACACCATATATTTT. Translating it yields CASRPDSSGNTIYF. Using reference TRBV14 and TRBJ1-3 for the parts outside the CDR3, the full variable domain is EAGVTQFPSHSVIEKGQTVTLRCDPISGHDNLYWYRRVMGKEIKFLLHFVKESKQDESGMPNNRFLAERTGGTYSTLKVQPAELEDSGVYFCASRPDSSGNTIYFGEGSWLTVV.

This clone was seen just once. The rearrangement links TRBV18 to TRBJ1-6, with a possible D match to TRBD1 (5 bases). There are 17 residues in the CDR3. CDR1 is KGHSH, CDR2 LQKENI, per germline. V shed 2 bases and J shed 0 bases, with 11 bases lying between them. The CDR3 nucleotides are TGTGCCAGCTCACCATATGACAGCAGCTCCTATAATTCACCCCTCCACTTT. It codes for CASSPYDSSSYNSPLHF.

As to this clone: The same CDR3 is also encoded by other DNA sequences in this sample. The rearrangement uses TRBV5-6 and TRBJ1-1; no clear D. The CDR3 runs 14 residues. Germline V gene lookup returns CDR1 SGHDT and CDR2 YYEEEE. V lost 0 bases to trimming and J lost 1 base, with 7 bases between them. CDR3 nucleotides: TGTGCCAGCAGCTTGGCCCCGGGGAACACTGAAGCTTTCTTT. Translating it yields CASSLAPGNTEAFF.